The sequence of this T cell receptor beta chain was determined in a study of CD8 T cells in Susac syndrome. The TEMRA cells underwent FACS enrichment, while the CD8+ and CD4+ T cells underwent negative isolation. Germline assignment: CDR1 SQVTM and CDR2 ANQGSEA. Trimming shortened V by 4 bases and J by 2 bases, and 11 bases separated the two germline ends. The CDR3 is 13 residues long. The authors reverse transcribed about 0.45 to 1 ug RNA with random hexamers. Amplification of TCR beta CDR3 spanned 54 Vbeta and 13 Jbeta via immunoSEQ multiplex PCR. TCRdb re-called the immunoSEQ multiplex PCR reads through MiXCR, storing one row per CDR3 protein. Counted here are 130,000 to 150,000 distinct CDR3 sequences, approximately 93% occurring once; the ten biggest clones make up roughly 0.083%.

The chain has TRBV29-1 and TRBJ1-2, with D possibly matching TRBD1 (6 bases). The source of this sequence is a human donor in good health. The specimen sequenced was CD4+ T cells from PBMCs. This chain's CDR3 is CSVGQVLNYGYTF. CDR3 in DNA: TGCAGCGTTGGACAGGTTTTGAACTATGGCTACACCTTC.